The 22 T cell receptor beta chains below all came from one sample that was sequenced in a study of T cell responses to AZD1222 COVID-19 vaccine. Some clones are missing from TCRdb's copy, which holds only in-frame ones; the method was immunoSEQ multiplex PCR. The table lists approximately 82,000 clones, approximately 85% of them singletons. Here the sequenced sample was peripheral blood, taken on day 0 of AZD1222 vaccination. The receptors here all came from an adult in good health.

The chain is built from TRBV7-8 and TRBJ2-3; the D is unclear. CDR1 is SGHVS and CDR2 is FQNEAQ in the germline V gene. V was trimmed by 3 bases and J by 2 bases, leaving 6 bases between them. This CDR3 has 13 amino acids. The CDR3 DNA is TGTGCCAGCAGCTTGGGGATCACAGATACGCAGTATTTT. This codes for CASSLGITDTQYF.

V usage is TRBV10-3 and J usage is TRBJ1-1; the D is unclear. Trimming removed 9 bases from V and 0 bases from J, with 11 bases in between. Germline V gene lookup returns CDR1 ENHRY and CDR2 SYGVKD. This CDR3 comprises 13 residues. The CDR3 region has the DNA TGTGCCATTTCCCGGGAAATGAACACTGAAGCTTTCTTT. Encoded protein: CAISREMNTEAFF.

This chain links TRBV5-4 with TRBJ2-7; TRBD2 might be the D (5 bases). CDR3 size: 13 residues. CDR1 and CDR2 (germline): SGHNT, YYREEE (reference sequence). V gave up 2 bases and J gave up 2 bases, with 8 bases separating them. This CDR3 is CASSFGVTYEQYF. In DNA form, the CDR3 reads TGTGCCAGCAGCTTCGGGGTAACCTACGAGCAGTACTTC.

This chain uses TRBV29-1 with TRBJ1-1; D is possibly TRBD1 (6 bases). The CDR3 runs 15 residues. V lost 7 bases and J lost 3, with 21 bases in between. The germline V gene encodes CDR1 SQVTM and CDR2 ANQGSEA. The CDR3 spells CSAEGFGGQYTEAFF. DNA for the CDR3: TGCAGCGCGGAAGGGTTCGGGGGGCAGTACACTGAAGCTTTCTTT.

The V and J genes are TRBV7-2 and TRBJ2-7, with D unresolved. Germline V gives CDR1 SGHTA, CDR2 FQGNSA. The CDR3 consists of 15 residues. Trimming cost V 2 bases and J 0 bases, with 11 bases left between them. This CDR3 reads CASSLNSLPSYEQYF. CDR3 in DNA: TGTGCCAGCAGCTTAAACAGCTTACCCTCCTACGAGCAGTACTTC.

The gene calls are TRBV5-4 and TRBJ1-6, with D unresolved. From germline, CDR1 is SGHNT and CDR2 YYREEE (reference sequence). The length of the CDR3 is 12 residues. With 5 bases removed from V and 12 bases from J, the gap between germline ends came to 12 bases. In nucleotides, the CDR3 is TGTGCCAGCAGGTACCCAGGAGGACCCCTCCACTTT. Its protein product is CASRYPGGPLHF.

V is TRBV7-9 and J is TRBJ2-5; 8 nucleotides match TRBD2. V lost 2 bases and J lost 5; bases outside the gene matches: 7. Looked up from germline, CDR1 is SEHNR and CDR2 is FQNEAQ (reference sequence). There are 15 residues in the CDR3. CDR3 sequence: CASSLLRGAGETQYF. CDR3 sequence (DNA): TGTGCCAGCAGCTTATTGCGGGGGGCCGGGGAGACCCAGTACTTC.

The chain carries TRBV6-5 and TRBJ1-1, with 10 positions matching TRBD1. This CDR3 is 16 amino acids long. Looked up from germline, CDR1 is MNHEY and CDR2 is SVGAGI. J was trimmed by 5 bases and V by 4 bases; bases with no gene match: 10. The CDR3 DNA is TGTGCCAGCAGTTTGCCGGGACAGGGGCGTGTGACTGAAGCTTTCTTT. It codes for CASSLPGQGRVTEAFF.

The chain carries TRBV7-9 and TRBJ2-7, with no clear D. This CDR3 is built from 15 residues. Deletions cut 5 bases from V and 3 bases from J, with 17 bases between. Germline V lookup: CDR1 SEHNR, CDR2 FQNEAQ (reference sequence). The CDR3 DNA reads TGTGCCAGCAGCCCCCAGGTTAGGCACCACTACGAGCAGTACTTC. As protein: CASSPQVRHHYEQYF.

This clone was seen once. The chain joins TRBV13 to TRBJ2-7; 7 bases match TRBD2. Germline lookup yields CDR1 PRHDT and CDR2 FYEKMQ (reference sequence). The CDR3 sequence is 15 residues long. V lost 5 bases and J lost 2; bases outside the gene matches: 9. DNA of the CDR3: TGTGCCAGCAGCGAGGCCAGCGGGGTAACCTACGAGCAGTACTTC. It translates to CASSEASGVTYEQYF.

The count of this clone is one. The rearrangement links TRBV5-1 to TRBJ2-3; TRBD1 agrees at 8 bases. Looked up from germline, CDR1 is SGHRS and CDR2 is YFSETQ. The trim removed 6 bases at V and 2 bases at J, leaving 5 bases unmatched. CDR3 length equals 14 residues. DNA of the CDR3: TGCGCCAGCACCCCGGGACAGGCCACAGATACGCAGTATTTT. It codes for CASTPGQATDTQYF.

The V call is TRBV7-2, the J call TRBJ1-2; D gene uncertain. Germline-derived CDR1 and CDR2 are SGHTA and FQGNSA. V lost 7 bases, J lost 6 bases, and 12 bases lay in between. The CDR3 is 12 residues long. The chain's CDR3 is CASNFFGDGYTF. In DNA, the CDR3 is TGTGCCAGCAACTTTTTCGGGGATGGCTACACCTTC.

This CDR3 reads CASSPFLYYGYTF. As DNA, the CDR3 is TGTGCCAGTTCTCCATTCCTTTATTATGGCTACACCTTC. The chain links TRBV12-3 or TRBV12-4 to TRBJ1-2; D not resolved. There are 13 residues in the CDR3. Trimming pared 9 bases from V and 5 bases from J, leaving 16 bases between.

The chain joins TRBV6-5 to TRBJ1-6; D unresolved. Germline V gives CDR1 MNHEY, CDR2 SVGAGI. Trimming stripped 0 bases from V and 7 bases from J, with 10 bases between. The length of the CDR3 is 15 residues. CDR3 protein: CASSYSILLNSPLHF. In DNA form, the CDR3 reads TGTGCCAGCAGTTACTCGATCCTGTTAAATTCACCCCTCCACTTT.

The CDR3 spells CATSKGKGYSNQPQHF. In DNA, the CDR3 is TGTGCCACCAGCAAGGGGAAGGGGTATAGCAATCAGCCCCAGCATTTT. The V and J genes are TRBV15 and TRBJ1-5, with a weak D call TRBD1 (5 bases). V was pared by 4 bases and J by 0 bases, with 13 bases between. The CDR3 contains 16 residues. The germline V gene has CDR1 LNHNV and CDR2 YYDKDF (reference sequence).

V and J are TRBV25-1 and TRBJ1-6, with 9 bases identical to TRBD1. Germline loops: CDR1 MGHDK, CDR2 SYGVNS. The junction had 8 bases not matched to a gene; V was cut back by 1 base and J by 10 bases. The CDR3 is 16 amino acids. The DNA for the CDR3 is TGTGCCAGCAGTGAATCCCACGGGACAGGGCTATCACCCCTCCACTTT. Translating gives CASSESHGTGLSPLHF. The full variable domain, in which reference TRBV25-1 and TRBJ1-6 provide the parts outside the CDR3, is EADIYQTPRYLVIGTGKKITLECSQTMGHDKMYWYQQDPGMELHLIHYSYGVNSTEKGDLSSESTVSRIRTEHFPLTLESARPSHTSQYLCASSESHGTGLSPLHFGNGTRLTVT.

This chain connects TRBV3-1 (or the pseudogene TRBV3-2) to TRBJ1-1; D ambiguous. Germline V gene data show CDR1 as LGHDT and CDR2 as YNNKEL (reference sequence). Between the trimmed V and J ends, which lost 1 base and 5 bases, there was a span of 14 bases. The CDR3 length is 15 residues. CDR3 protein: CASSQVPEGGTEAFF. In DNA, the CDR3 is TGTGCCAGCAGCCAAGTTCCGGAAGGAGGGACTGAAGCTTTCTTT.

The chain recombines TRBV6-2 or TRBV6-3 with TRBJ2-7, with 8 positions matching TRBD2. The CDR3 loop spans 15 amino acids. Losses at the gene ends were 2 bases for V and 2 bases for J; bases not matched to a gene: 5. The germline V gene encodes CDR1 MNHEY and CDR2 SVGEGT. This chain's CDR3 is CASSYGRGETYEQYF. The CDR3 DNA reads TGTGCCAGCAGTTACGGGCGGGGGGAAACCTACGAGCAGTACTTC.

V and J are TRBV27 and TRBJ2-6; D unclear. Germline CDR1 MNHEY, CDR2 SMNVEV (reference sequence). V was shortened by 3 bases and J by 0 bases, with 3 bases between the two germline ends. This CDR3 is built from 14 residues. CDR3 sequence (DNA): TGTGCCAGCAGTTTGTTCTCTGGGGCCAACGTCCTGACTTTC. Protein sequence: CASSLFSGANVLTF.

The V gene is TRBV2, the J gene TRBJ2-7; D gene uncertain. V was cut by 1 base and J by 2 bases, with 9 bases left in between. CDR1 is SNHLY, CDR2 FYNNEI, per germline. The CDR3 runs 14 residues. DNA for the CDR3: TGTGCCAGCAGTGAAGGGCGGTCCCCCTACGAGCAGTACTTC. Translated: CASSEGRSPYEQYF.

The chain carries TRBV6-5 and TRBJ1-5; 9 nucleotides align to TRBD1. The CDR3 length is 13 residues. Per the germline V gene, CDR1 is MNHEY and CDR2 is SVGAGI. V shed 8 bases and J 5 bases; nucleotides not matched to a gene: 4. In DNA form, the CDR3 reads TGTGCCAGCTCCGGGACAGGGTATCAGCCCCAGCATTTT. Translated: CASSGTGYQPQHF.

The chain combines TRBV7-2 with TRBJ1-2, with D possibly TRBD1 on 5 matching bases. In germline, CDR1 is SGHTA, CDR2 FQGNSA. The CDR3 runs to 14 residues. V gave up 5 bases and J gave up 4 bases, with 14 bases separating them. This CDR3 reads CASSPYGAGYGYTF. The CDR3 nucleotides read TGTGCCAGCAGCCCATATGGGGCAGGCTATGGCTACACCTTC. Filled out from reference TRBV7-2 and TRBJ1-2, the complete variable domain reads GAGVSQSPSNKVTEKGKDVELRCDPISGHTALYWYRQSLGQGLEFLIYFQGNSAPDKSGLPSDRFSAERTGGSVSTLTIQRTQQEDSAVYLCASSPYGAGYGYTFGSGTRLTVV.